Below, 13 T cell receptor beta chains from the same sample are listed, as sequenced in a study of blood T cell repertoires in COVID-19. Assay used: immunoSEQ multiplex PCR; TCRdb lists only in-frame clones, some missing. The profile shows a few hundred thousand clones, around 84% of them singletons. Input material: peripheral blood. The receptors were sampled from a woman aged 18-29 years with acute or convalescent COVID-19.

Turning to this clone: The germline gene is not matched at one end of the junction; a read error may be the cause. V gene TRBV27 combines with J gene TRBJ1-2, with no clear D. The germline V gene encodes CDR1 MNHEY and CDR2 SMNVEV (reference sequence). The CDR3 covers 15 residues. The CDR3 sequence is CASSLTRDLNYGYAF. Here the CDR3 DNA reads TGTGCCAGCAGTCTAACCAGAGATCTTAACTATGGCTACGCCTTC.

The chain uses TRBV5-1 and TRBJ2-7; no reliable D call. The V and J ends lost 4 bases and 2 bases respectively, with 10 bases between them. The length of the CDR3 is 13 residues. Germline CDR1 is SGHRS and CDR2 is YFSETQ. The CDR3 reads CASSHDGPYEQYF. The CDR3 region has the DNA TGCGCCAGCAGCCACGATGGGCCCTACGAGCAGTACTTC. Together with reference TRBV5-1 and TRBJ2-7, the CDR3 gives the full variable domain: KAGVTQTPRYLIKTRGQQVTLSCSPISGHRSVSWYQQTPGQGLQFLFEYFSETQRNKGNFPGRFSGRQFSNSRSEMNVSTLELGDSALYLCASSHDGPYEQYFGPGTRLTVT.

This clone occurred a few times. The chain joins TRBV5-1 to TRBJ1-6, with a weak D call TRBD1 (5 bases). This CDR3 comprises 16 residues. V was trimmed by 5 bases and J by 7 bases, leaving 19 bases between them. Germline V lookup: CDR1 SGHRS, CDR2 YFSETQ. The CDR3 here is CASRRGVVTSNSPLHF. The CDR3 bases are TGCGCCAGCAGAAGGGGTGTCGTCACCTCAAATTCACCCCTCCACTTT.

CDR3 nucleotide sequence: TGTGCCAGTAGTATTAACCAGGGGGCTGAATACGGCTACACCTTC. This translates into CASSINQGAEYGYTF. The V call is TRBV19, the J call TRBJ1-2, with 8 bases fitting TRBD1. The CDR3 has 15 residues. Trimming took 3 bases from V and 8 from J; bases not matched to a gene: 11. Germline V lookup: CDR1 LNHDA, CDR2 SQIVND (reference sequence).

CDR3 loop: CASSPNREPNMGYTF. CDR3 DNA: TGTGCCAGCAGTCCCAACAGGGAGCCAAATATGGGCTACACCTTC. The rearrangement joins TRBV6-6 to TRBJ1-2; tentative D call: TRBD1 (6 bases). Germline loops: CDR1 MNHNY, CDR2 SVGAGI (reference sequence). Trimming shortened V by 5 bases and J by 8 bases, and 21 bases separated the two germline ends. The CDR3 runs to 15 residues.

The CDR3, as DNA: TGTGCCAGCAGCTTAGACGAGGGCACTGAAGCTTTCTTT. This gives the protein CASSLDEGTEAFF. The rearrangement links TRBV7-9 to TRBJ1-1; D is undetermined. Per the germline V gene, CDR1 is SEHNR and CDR2 is FQNEAQ (reference sequence). With 1 base removed from V and 4 bases from J, the gap between germline ends came to 7 bases. This CDR3 region has 13 residues.

V gene TRBV18 combines with J gene TRBJ2-1, with D possibly matching TRBD2 (5 bases). CDR1 is KGHSH, CDR2 LQKENI, per germline. This CDR3 has 15 residues. With 3 bases removed from V and 0 bases from J, the gap between germline ends came to 9 bases. DNA for the CDR3: TGTGCCAGCTCACCTGGACTTAGCTCCTACAATGAGCAGTTCTTC. This translates into CASSPGLSSYNEQFF.

V gene TRBV11-1 combines with J gene TRBJ1-2; tentatively, D is TRBD1 (6 bases). V lost 5 bases to trimming and J lost 8 bases, with 15 bases between them. Germline values: CDR1 SGHAT, CDR2 FQDESV (reference sequence). CDR3 length equals 13 residues. In DNA form, the CDR3 reads TGTGCCAGCAGCCCAGGTGGGGGCGGCGGCTACACCTTC. This encodes CASSPGGGGGYTF.

The rearrangement uses TRBV5-1 and TRBJ1-1, with TRBD1 identical over 7 bases. This CDR3 spans 14 amino acids. Germline CDR1 reads SGHRS; CDR2 reads YFSETQ. The ends lost 5 bases at V and 4 bases at J; junction bases unmatched: 8. The CDR3 bases are TGCGCCAGCAGACCGTGGACAGGCCCCACTGAAGCTTTCTTT. Encoded protein: CASRPWTGPTEAFF.

The chain recombines TRBV3-1 (or the pseudogene TRBV3-2) with TRBJ2-5, with D maybe TRBD1 (6 bases). This CDR3 has 13 residues. Per germline, CDR1 LGHDT and CDR2 YNNKEL (reference sequence). Trimming left V 4 bases short and J 2 bases short, with 8 bases between. In DNA form, the CDR3 reads TGTGCCAGCAGCCCGACAGGTCAAGAGACCCAGTACTTC. This sequence encodes CASSPTGQETQYF.

The gene calls are TRBV24-1 and TRBJ1-2; 10 bases map to TRBD1. The germline CDR1 and CDR2 sequences are KGHDR and SFDVKD. The CDR3 is 14 amino acids. Germline trimming cut 10 bases from V and 6 bases from J; bases unmatched to any gene: 10. CDR3 amino acids: CATGPDRGKDGYTF. For the CDR3, the DNA is TGTGCCACGGGACCGGACAGGGGGAAGGATGGCTACACCTTC.

The chain combines TRBV24-1 with TRBJ2-7; 10 bases agree with TRBD2. CDR3 length equals 16 residues. J gave up 5 bases and V 5 bases, and 11 bases lay outside the gene matches. CDR1 and CDR2 (germline): KGHDR, SFDVKD. As DNA, the CDR3 is TGTGCCACCAGTGCCTTAGGGGCTAGCGGGAGTCACGAGCAGTACTTC. Amino acid sequence: CATSALGASGSHEQYF.

The rearrangement joins TRBV2 to TRBJ1-6; weak D call: TRBD1 (5 bases). From germline, CDR1 is SNHLY and CDR2 FYNNEI. The CDR3 is 15 residues long. V was cut by 7 bases and J by 8 bases, with 18 bases left in between. The DNA of the CDR3 is TGTGCCAGCATCGTCCCAGGGCAAGTGGATTCACCCCTCCACTTT. It is translated as CASIVPGQVDSPLHF.